This passage covers 14 T cell receptor beta chains from one sample sequenced in a study of T cell changes during pregnancy in multiple sclerosis (dated by TCRdb to between 2018 and 2020). Receptor libraries were prepared by the immunoSEQ multiplex PCR assay. TCRdb took this table from immuneACCESS and kept in-frame rearrangements with V and J called. Such tables lack part of the clones; where checked against another copy, unresolved V genes explain under half of the gap, and the rest is unexplained. Present in this sample are around 65,000 clones, roughly 86% of which were seen just once. The ten largest make up approximately 1.6% of the sample. Here the sequenced sample was peripheral blood, taken in the first trimester of pregnancy. The receptors shown here come from a female donor with multiple sclerosis, enrolled in a pregnancy study.

To note about this clone: At one boundary the junction diverges from the germline segment, which might be a read error. In DNA form, the CDR3 reads TGTGCCAGCAGCTCCCTGACTAGCAAAGATACGCAGTATTTT. Translation: CASSSLTSKDTQYF. The V and J genes are TRBV5-5 and TRBJ2-3; 7 bases line up with TRBD2. Germline V CDR1 and CDR2: SGHKS, YYEKEE (reference sequence). The CDR3 is 14 amino acids.

The chain is built from TRBV2 and TRBJ2-6, with 10 bases aligning to TRBD1. CDR1 is SNHLY and CDR2 is FYNNEI in the germline V gene. This CDR3 is built from 18 residues. V was pared by 6 bases and J by 2 bases, with 10 bases of the junction left unmatched. CDR3 sequence reads: CASRVRDRGSPGANVLTF. CDR3 bases: TGTGCCAGCAGGGTCCGGGACAGGGGTTCACCTGGGGCCAACGTCCTGACTTTC.

This clone was recorded once. CDR3 loop: CASSEEGMNTEAFF. The CDR3, as DNA: TGTGCCAGCAGTGAAGAGGGGATGAACACTGAAGCTTTCTTT. The rearrangement joins TRBV6-1 to TRBJ1-1, with D perhaps TRBD1 (5 bases). There are 14 residues in the CDR3. V was trimmed by 1 base and J by 0 bases, leaving 6 bases between them. Germline CDR1 MNHNS, CDR2 SASEGT.

This rearrangement joins TRBV18 to TRBJ2-2, with D maybe TRBD2 (6 bases). Trimming stripped 1 base from V and 7 bases from J, with 10 bases between. The CDR3 sequence is 14 residues long. Germline CDR1 and CDR2: KGHSH and LQKENI. The DNA of the CDR3 is TGTGCCAGCTCACCACGGGAGGACGACGGGGAGCTGTTTTTT. It encodes CASSPREDDGELFF.

The genes are TRBV27 and TRBJ1-1; tentatively, D is TRBD1 (6 bases). Germline values: CDR1 MNHEY, CDR2 SMNVEV (reference sequence). Between the trimmed V and J ends, which lost 6 bases and 4 bases, there was a span of 12 bases. The CDR3 extends over 13 amino acids. The CDR3 coding sequence is TGTGCCAGCAGAGGTCAGGGGACCACTGAAGCTTTCTTT. Its protein is CASRGQGTTEAFF.

The chain joins TRBV5-1 to TRBJ2-4; 8 bases are a match to TRBD1. This CDR3 comprises 14 residues. Germline V gene lookup returns CDR1 SGHRS and CDR2 YFSETQ. V gave up 4 bases and J gave up 3 bases; unmatched junction bases: 3. CDR3 residues: CASSLQGDKNIQYF. The CDR3 DNA is TGCGCCAGCAGCCTACAGGGGGACAAAAACATTCAGTACTTC.

The V and J genes are TRBV5-1 and TRBJ2-5; 8 bases are shared with TRBD2. Looked up from germline, CDR1 is SGHRS and CDR2 is YFSETQ. The CDR3 consists of 15 residues. V dropped 3 bases and J dropped 0; count of bases not matched to a gene: 4. The CDR3 DNA reads as TGCGCCAGCAGCTCCCTGACTAGCGACCAAGAGACCCAGTACTTC. This translates into CASSSLTSDQETQYF.

The CDR3 reads CASSRGQAITYEQYF. CDR3 sequence (DNA): TGTGCCAGCAGCAGAGGACAGGCGATCACCTACGAGCAGTACTTC. This chain joins TRBV6-5 and TRBJ2-7, with 7 bases matching TRBD1. The CDR3 runs 15 residues. Germline trimming cut 6 bases from V and 2 bases from J; bases unmatched to any gene: 10. CDR1 and CDR2 from the germline V gene are MNHEY and SVGAGI.

The chain is built from TRBV11-1 and TRBJ2-1, with TRBD1 as a possible D gene (7 bases). The CDR3 is 12 residues long. V lost 7 bases and J 15 bases, leaving 19 bases between the germline ends. Germline CDR1 reads SGHAT; CDR2 reads FQDESV (reference sequence). CDR3 nucleotide sequence: TGTGCCAGCAAGAAGGGGGCTAGCGAATGGTTCTTC. Translation: CASKKGASEWFF.

The V call is TRBV9, the J call TRBJ1-3, with a weak D call TRBD1 (6 bases). V was trimmed by 2 bases and J by 6 bases, leaving 15 bases between them. The CDR3 consists of 15 residues. The V gene's germline CDR1 is SGDLS and CDR2 YYNGEE. CDR3 region: CASSVDFGTQNTIYF. DNA of the CDR3: TGTGCCAGCAGCGTTGACTTCGGGACACAAAACACCATATATTTT.

The V gene is TRBV7-2, the J gene TRBJ1-1, with 10 bases that match TRBD1. Germline CDR1 reads SGHTA; CDR2 reads FQGNSA. The CDR3 has 15 residues. J was trimmed by 7 bases and V by 5 bases; bases with no gene match: 10. CDR3 protein: CASSLWTGGVGEAFF. The CDR3 nucleotides read TGTGCCAGCAGCCTCTGGACAGGGGGGGTTGGTGAAGCTTTCTTT.

The chain is built from TRBV4-1 and TRBJ2-1; 10 bases align to TRBD1. CDR3 length equals 18 residues. Germline CDR1 is MGHRA and CDR2 is YSYEKL. With V trimmed by 0 bases and J by 2 bases, 7 bases remained unmatched. This chain's CDR3 is CASSQDMTGGAPYNEQFF. DNA for the CDR3: TGCGCCAGCAGCCAAGATATGACAGGGGGCGCCCCCTACAATGAGCAGTTCTTC.

The V call is TRBV6-1, the J call TRBJ1-5; possible D gene TRBD1, 6 bases. There are 13 residues in the CDR3. In germline, CDR1 is MNHNS, CDR2 SASEGT. Between the trimmed V and J ends, which lost 4 bases and 5 bases, there was a span of 9 bases. This chain's CDR3 is CASSGTVDQPQHF. The CDR3 DNA is TGTGCCAGCAGTGGGACAGTCGATCAGCCCCAGCATTTT.

The chain is built from TRBV7-9 and TRBJ1-1, with TRBD1 as a possible D gene (5 bases). With 6 bases removed from V and 4 bases from J, the gap between germline ends came to 15 bases. The CDR3 has 14 amino acids. Germline V gene data show CDR1 as SEHNR and CDR2 as FQNEAQ (reference sequence). CDR3 sequence (DNA): TGTGCCAGCAGTCAGACAGCCTCAGGCACTGAAGCTTTCTTT. This sequence encodes CASSQTASGTEAFF.